A single sample gave rise to the 18 T cell receptor beta chains below, sequenced in a study of blood T cell repertoires in COVID-19. The data were produced by immunoSEQ multiplex PCR, yet TCRdb's version contains in-frame clones alone and is incomplete. This table holds 160,000 or so clones, roughly 81% found once. The sequenced sample consisted of peripheral blood. The source is a man between 35 and 55 years old with acute or convalescent COVID-19.

V and J are TRBV5-1 and TRBJ2-5; 9 nucleotides agree with TRBD2. V shed 0 bases, J shed 3 bases, and the junction held 3 bases outside the gene matches. The CDR3 length is 15 residues. Germline assignment: CDR1 SGHRS and CDR2 YFSETQ. CDR3: CASSLEVAGEETQYF. CDR3 bases: TGCGCCAGCAGCTTGGAGGTAGCGGGGGAAGAGACCCAGTACTTC.

The V call is TRBV30, the J call TRBJ2-5; 14 bases are a match to TRBD2. Per the germline V gene, CDR1 is GTSNPN and CDR2 is SVGIG (reference sequence). This CDR3 has 16 amino acids. V was clipped by 2 bases and J by 4 bases; unmatched bases: 6. The CDR3 DNA is TGTGCCTGGAGTACAGGACTAGCGGGGGGTGGAGAGACCCAGTACTTC. Translating it yields CAWSTGLAGGGETQYF. Using reference TRBV30 and TRBJ2-5 for the parts outside the CDR3, the full variable domain is SQTIHQWPATLVQPVGSPLSLECTVEGTSNPNLYWYRQAAGRGLQLLFYSVGIGQISSEVPQNLSASRPQDRQFILSSKKLLLSDSGFYLCAWSTGLAGGGETQYFGPGTRLLVL.

The gene calls are TRBV7-3 and TRBJ1-1; 7 bases are shared with TRBD1. The CDR3 contains 15 residues. Looked up from germline, CDR1 is SGHTA and CDR2 is FQGTGA. V dropped 2 bases and J dropped 1; count of bases not matched to a gene: 4. The CDR3 nucleotides read TGTGCCAGCAGCTTATCTACAGGGGCGAACACTGAAGCTTTCTTT. The encoded protein is CASSLSTGANTEAFF.

The chain employs TRBV9 and TRBJ1-4; 8 nucleotides agree with TRBD1. The V gene end was trimmed by 2 bases and the J gene end by 7 bases; junction bases not matched to a gene: 4. Germline V gene lookup returns CDR1 SGDLS and CDR2 YYNGEE. The CDR3 extends over 14 amino acids. CDR3 protein: CASSVDREREKLFF. The CDR3, as DNA: TGTGCCAGCAGCGTGGACAGGGAACGTGAAAAACTGTTTTTT.

CDR3 nucleotides: TGTGCCAGCAGACCTACCGGTAGTTCACCCCTCCACTTT. This gives the protein CASRPTGSSPLHF. The J gene is TRBJ1-6, the V gene TRBV2; D unresolved. The length of the CDR3 is 13 residues. V was shortened by 6 bases and J by 9 bases, with 12 bases between the two germline ends. Germline assignment: CDR1 SNHLY and CDR2 FYNNEI. Together with reference TRBV2 and TRBJ1-6, the CDR3 gives the full variable domain: EPEVTQTPSHQVTQMGQEVILRCVPISNHLYFYWYRQILGQKVEFLVSFYNNEISEKSEIFDDQFSVERPDGSNFTLKIRSTKLEDSAMYFCASRPTGSSPLHFGNGTRLTVT.

V and J are TRBV11-2 and TRBJ1-1; a possible D gene is TRBD1 (5 bases). The germline V gene encodes CDR1 SGHAT and CDR2 FQNNGV. V lost 5 bases and J 6 bases, leaving 10 bases between the germline ends. This CDR3 region has 12 residues. The CDR3 protein is CASSHQGSEAFF. The CDR3 nucleotides are TGTGCCAGCAGCCACCAGGGATCTGAAGCTTTCTTT.

This clone was observed a handful of times. The rearrangement uses TRBV7-2 and TRBJ1-5; D gene ambiguous. There are 14 residues in the CDR3. Germline V gives CDR1 SGHTA, CDR2 FQGNSA. Trimming removed 2 bases at V and 5 bases at J, with 10 bases between. The DNA for the CDR3 is TGTGCCAGCAGCTTAATGTCGGGGTATCAGCCCCAGCATTTT. This translates into CASSLMSGYQPQHF.

The chain links TRBV5-4 to TRBJ1-1; no definite D call. Germline V gene lookup returns CDR1 SGHNT and CDR2 YYREEE (reference sequence). There are 13 residues in the CDR3. Between the trimmed V and J ends, which lost 3 bases and 1 base, there was a span of 7 bases. CDR3 sequence (DNA): TGTGCCAGCAGCTCCCCCTCGAACACTGAAGCTTTCTTT. Translation: CASSSPSNTEAFF. Looking up the rest from reference TRBV5-4 and TRBJ1-1 gives the full variable domain: ETGVTQSPTHLIKTRGQQVTLRCSSQSGHNTVSWYQQALGQGPQFIFQYYREEENGRGNFPPRFSGLQFPNYSSELNVNALELDDSALYLCASSSPSNTEAFFGQGTRLTVV.

V gene TRBV15 combines with J gene TRBJ1-1, with unresolved D. The germline gives CDR1 LNHNV, CDR2 YYDKDF (reference sequence). This CDR3 has 15 residues. V lost 5 bases and J lost 1, with 14 bases in between. CDR3 sequence (DNA): TGTGCCACCAGCGGAATGGGAGGGAGGAACACTGAAGCTTTCTTT. Its protein is CATSGMGGRNTEAFF.

J is TRBJ2-7 and V is TRBV13; 12 bases are a match to TRBD2. The germline V gene has CDR1 PRHDT and CDR2 FYEKMQ (reference sequence). The V segment lost 8 bases and the J segment 6 bases; nucleotides outside the gene matches: 8. The CDR3 length is 14 residues. CDR3 sequence (DNA): TGTGCCAGCGTCCACCGGGGACTAGCGGGCGAGCAGTACTTC. Amino acid sequence: CASVHRGLAGEQYF.

The V and J genes are TRBV5-1 and TRBJ2-3; 9 positions match TRBD2. The CDR3 length is 17 residues. The junction had 12 bases not matched to a gene; V was cut back by 4 bases and J by 3 bases. Germline CDR1 is SGHRS and CDR2 is YFSETQ. CDR3 region: CASSKKLSGGGTDTQYF. DNA for the CDR3: TGCGCCAGCAGCAAAAAACTTAGCGGGGGAGGAACAGATACGCAGTATTTT.

V is TRBV7-6 and J is TRBJ2-2, with D perhaps TRBD2 (5 bases). V dropped 8 bases and J dropped 2 bases, with 15 bases sitting between them. Germline CDR1 reads SGHVS; CDR2 reads FNYEAQ. The CDR3 is made up of 15 amino acids. Written as DNA, the CDR3 is TGTGCCAGCCGCCCGGGGAATGATAACACCGGGGAGCTGTTTTTT. Its translation: CASRPGNDNTGELFF.

V usage is TRBV4-1 and J usage is TRBJ1-1; possibly TRBD1 for D (5 bases). V lost 4 bases and J 9 bases, leaving 15 bases between the germline ends. The CDR3 totals 13 residues. Germline V CDR1 and CDR2: MGHRA, YSYEKL. CDR3 protein: CASSPPGLSQAFF. The CDR3 nucleotides are TGCGCCAGCAGCCCTCCAGGGCTTAGCCAAGCTTTCTTT.

The chain recombines TRBV10-1 with TRBJ2-5, with TRBD1 as a possible D gene (5 bases). The V end lost 6 bases, the J end lost 0 bases, and 8 bases lay between the germline ends. The length of the CDR3 is 13 residues. Germline loops: CDR1 WNHNN, CDR2 SYGVQD (reference sequence). The CDR3 bases are TGCGCCAGCAGAAAGGGGAACCAAGAGACCCAGTACTTC. Translating gives CASRKGNQETQYF.

This chain uses TRBV11-3 with TRBJ2-1; D is possibly TRBD2 (5 bases). Between the trimmed V and J ends, which lost 3 bases and 6 bases, there was a span of 9 bases. CDR1 and CDR2 (germline): SGHNT, YENEEA. The CDR3 contains 13 residues. The CDR3 sequence: CASSLGDSNEQFF. CDR3 nucleotides: TGTGCCAGCAGCTTGGGAGACTCCAATGAGCAGTTCTTC.

The J gene is TRBJ2-1, the V gene TRBV2, with 9 bases fitting TRBD1. The CDR3 has 14 amino acids. V trimming: 4 bases; J trimming: 6 bases; junction bases outside the gene matches: 4. Germline CDR1 SNHLY, CDR2 FYNNEI. DNA for the CDR3: TGTGCCAGCAGTGTGGGACAGGGCCCCAATGAGCAGTTCTTC. Residues: CASSVGQGPNEQFF.

The rearrangement links TRBV4-1 to TRBJ1-1; possible D gene TRBD1, 6 bases. Trimming took 3 bases from V and 5 from J, leaving 10 bases between them. CDR3 length: 13 amino acids. Germline values: CDR1 MGHRA, CDR2 YSYEKL. DNA of the CDR3: TGCGCCAGCAGCCAGCTACAGGGAACTGAAGCTTTCTTT. It yields the protein CASSQLQGTEAFF.

For the CDR3, the DNA is TGTGCCAGCAGCTTGGTATGGGCTAGCGGGGGAGAAGAGACCCAGTACTTC. Translated: CASSLVWASGGEETQYF. The chain recombines TRBV5-6 with TRBJ2-5, with 10 bases fitting TRBD2. With V trimmed by 0 bases and J by 3 bases, 8 bases remained unmatched. There are 17 residues in the CDR3. The germline V gene has CDR1 SGHDT and CDR2 YYEEEE.